These 31 T cell receptor beta chains originate from one sample sequenced in a study of CD8 T cells in ankylosing spondylitis. MiXCR, applied by TCRdb to the 5' RACE reads, yields one record per CDR3 protein. This repertoire shows 200,000 or so distinct CDR3 sequences, about 26% found once; its top ten account for approximately 6.6%. The sample taken for sequencing was blood, either unsorted or a sorted T cell fraction (not recorded which). Receptors originate from a male donor with ankylosing spondylitis or in good health (not recorded which).

The rearrangement joins TRBV9 to TRBJ2-7; tentatively, D is TRBD1 (5 bases). Germline CDR1 reads SGDLS; CDR2 reads YYNGEE. The ends were cut back, 1 base at V and 6 bases at J, with 14 bases in the middle. The CDR3 is made up of 14 amino acids. The CDR3 is CASSVSPRQSEQYF. For the CDR3, the DNA is TGTGCCAGCAGCGTAAGCCCCAGACAGAGCGAGCAGTACTTC.

The chain is built from TRBV20-1 and TRBJ2-7, with a weak D call TRBD1 (5 bases). CDR1 DFQATT and CDR2 SNEGSKA come from the germline V gene (reference sequence). The V end was cut by 1 base, the J end by 3 bases, with 10 bases between. This CDR3 has 13 amino acids. The CDR3 protein is CSARGDSNYEQYF. In DNA form, the CDR3 reads TGCAGTGCTAGAGGCGACAGCAACTACGAGCAGTACTTC.

This clonotype was detected many times. The rearrangement uses TRBV4-3 and TRBJ2-2; 12 bases line up with TRBD2. The CDR3 length is 18 residues. The V segment lost 3 bases and the J segment 5 bases; nucleotides outside the gene matches: 10. Germline CDR1 LGHNA, CDR2 YSLEER. In nucleotides, the CDR3 is TGCGCCAGCAGCCACAGGACTAGCGGGAATCTGTGGACCGGGGAGCTGTTTTTT. It encodes CASSHRTSGNLWTGELFF.

This sequence joins TRBV20-1 and TRBJ2-7; D may match TRBD1 or TRBD2 (5 bases each). The CDR3 consists of 14 residues. Germline CDR1 is DFQATT and CDR2 is SNEGSKA (reference sequence). Trimming removed 6 bases from V and 2 bases from J, with 17 bases in between. The CDR3 coding sequence is TGCAGTGCCACAACCGGGACCCACGCCTACGAGCAGTACTTC. Its translation: CSATTGTHAYEQYF.

The chain carries TRBV4-1 and TRBJ2-1; D gene ambiguous. V lost 0 bases to trimming and J lost 2 bases, with 8 bases between them. Germline CDR1 and CDR2: MGHRA and YSYEKL. The CDR3 is 15 residues long. CDR3 nucleotides: TGCGCCAGCAGCCAAGATCTGGGGACCTACAATGAGCAGTTCTTC. It specifies CASSQDLGTYNEQFF.

V and J are TRBV5-4 and TRBJ1-1; no clear D gene. V was pared by 0 bases and J by 3 bases, with 12 bases between. The CDR3 totals 15 residues. In germline, CDR1 is SGHNT, CDR2 YYREEE (reference sequence). CDR3 bases: TGTGCCAGCAGCTTGGCCGGGAGGGCGGACACTGAAGCTTTCTTT. This encodes CASSLAGRADTEAFF. Supplemented by reference TRBV5-4 and TRBJ1-1, the full variable domain reads ETGVTQSPTHLIKTRGQQVTLRCSSQSGHNTVSWYQQALGQGPQFIFQYYREEENGRGNFPPRFSGLQFPNYSSELNVNALELDDSALYLCASSLAGRADTEAFFGQGTRLTVV.

This clonotype was seen at least ten times. This chain joins TRBV12-3 or TRBV12-4 and TRBJ2-2; the D is unclear. V lost 7 bases and J 4 bases, leaving 10 bases between the germline ends. The CDR3 consists of 13 residues. CDR3 nucleotide sequence: TGTGCCAGCACTGAAATGGGCACCGGGGAGCTGTTTTTT. This sequence encodes CASTEMGTGELFF.

This clonotype appeared a few times. In nucleotides, the CDR3 is TGTGCCACCAGCAGAGATCGTGGCGGGAGTCCCTACTACAATGAGCAGTTCTTC. Translation: CATSRDRGGSPYYNEQFF. The chain is built from TRBV15 and TRBJ2-1; 7 nucleotides match TRBD2. The CDR3 has 18 residues. The ends lost 0 bases at V and 3 bases at J; junction bases unmatched: 11. Germline CDR1 and CDR2: LNHNV and YYDKDF (reference sequence).

To note about this clonotype: A much bigger clone sits one base away, suggesting this may be a read error. The V call is TRBV7-2, the J call TRBJ2-5, with D possibly TRBD1 on 6 matching bases. Germline CDR1 is SGHTA and CDR2 is FQGNSA. This CDR3 region has 13 residues. Trimming pared 3 bases from V and 3 bases from J, leaving 8 bases between. The CDR3 DNA follows: TGTGCCAGCAGCTTTGACAGGAAAGAGACCCAGTACTTC. This codes for CASSFDRKETQYF.

This clonotype was recorded at least ten times. V is TRBV12-3 or TRBV12-4 and J is TRBJ2-1; 11 positions agree with TRBD2. The CDR3 is 14 amino acids. The junction had 11 bases not matched to a gene; V was cut back by 4 bases and J by 15 bases. The CDR3 DNA sequence: TGTGCCAGCAGTTCTAATCGAGGGACTAGCGGAAGGTTCTTC. Its translation is CASSSNRGTSGRFF.

This clonotype showed up just a few times. This chain joins TRBV20-1 and TRBJ2-1; 7 positions agree with TRBD1. Germline V gene sequence: CDR1 DFQATT, CDR2 SNEGSKA (reference sequence). The CDR3 covers 14 residues. V was clipped by 0 bases and J by 10 bases; unmatched bases: 9. The CDR3 loop is CSARDQLGQREQFF. The CDR3 region has the DNA TGCAGTGCTAGAGATCAACTGGGACAGCGCGAGCAGTTCTTC.

This clonotype was picked up a small number of times. The chain recombines TRBV4-2 with TRBJ1-1; D is unclear. The germline CDR1 and CDR2 sequences are LGHNA and YNFKEQ. Trimming stripped 2 bases from V and 4 bases from J, with 5 bases between. This CDR3 spans 12 amino acids. In nucleotides, the CDR3 is TGTGCCAGCAGCCAATCCACCACTGAAGCTTTCTTT. Amino acids: CASSQSTTEAFF.

This clonotype was counted many times. CDR3 sequence reads: CASSPPTSGGTDTQYF. In nucleotides, the CDR3 is TGTGCCAGCAGCCCCCCGACTAGCGGGGGCACAGATACGCAGTATTTT. V gene TRBV7-6 combines with J gene TRBJ2-3; 11 bases align to TRBD2. Germline values: CDR1 SGHVS, CDR2 FNYEAQ. With 5 bases clipped from V and 1 base from J, the junction kept 5 bases outside the gene matches. The CDR3 is made up of 16 amino acids.

The table lists this clonotype with many counts. The gene calls are TRBV5-1 and TRBJ2-7; D is ambiguous. The germline V and J ends were trimmed by 4 bases and 2 bases, with 13 bases remaining between them. The CDR3 has 14 amino acids. Germline V gene lookup returns CDR1 SGHRS and CDR2 YFSETQ. CDR3 nucleotides: TGCGCCAGCAGCCCCGATCAAGGCCCCTACGAGCAGTACTTC. Protein sequence: CASSPDQGPYEQYF.

This clonotype was seen only a few times. The chain recombines TRBV29-1 with TRBJ2-1; D is unresolved. Trimming pared 4 bases from V and 6 bases from J, leaving 16 bases between. From germline, CDR1 is SQVTM and CDR2 ANQGSEA. This CDR3 has 14 residues. Written as DNA, the CDR3 is TGCAGCGTTGCCCCCAGAATGGCCATCAATGAGCAGTTCTTC. Translating gives CSVAPRMAINEQFF.

There are many counts of this clonotype. The rearrangement uses TRBV28 and TRBJ1-6; D is unresolved. The CDR3 consists of 12 residues. Germline CDR1 and CDR2: MDHEN and SYDVKM. Trimming left V 6 bases short and J 6 bases short, with 6 bases between. CDR3 loop: CASSPTNSPLHF. CDR3 DNA: TGTGCCAGCAGCCCTACTAATTCACCCCTCCACTTT.

The chain is built from TRBV6-5 and TRBJ2-6, with 10 positions matching TRBD1. Germline loops: CDR1 MNHEY, CDR2 SVGAGI. V was clipped by 2 bases and J by 2 bases; unmatched bases: 6. This CDR3 has 18 residues. DNA for the CDR3: TGTGCCAGCAGTTACACGGGACAGGGGAGGGCTGGGGCCAACGTCCTGACTTTC. Translating gives CASSYTGQGRAGANVLTF.

This clonotype was picked up one time. One base away lies a much larger clone, so this may be a sequencing read error. It is likely a read error, because the conserved phenylalanine at the end of the CDR3 is missing. The rearrangement uses TRBV20-1 and TRBJ2-3, with 10 bases that match TRBD2. Trimming removed 3 bases from V and 4 bases from J; junction bases left unmatched: 13. Germline V gene sequence: CDR1 DFQATT, CDR2 SNEGSKA (reference sequence). This CDR3 is built from 17 residues. The CDR3 DNA sequence: TGCAGTGCTAGCTGGGGACTAGCGAAAAGAGGGGCAGATACGCAGTATATT. Its protein product is CSASWGLAKRGADTQYI.

There are many counts of this clonotype. The gene calls are TRBV20-1 and TRBJ2-1; the D is unclear. This CDR3 comprises 14 residues. Germline-derived CDR1 and CDR2 are DFQATT and SNEGSKA (reference sequence). V gave up 2 bases and J gave up 7 bases, with 15 bases separating them. The CDR3 region has the DNA TGCAGTGCTAGATCCCCAAGGATGGGGAATGAGCAGTTCTTC. It translates to CSARSPRMGNEQFF.

The table lists this clonotype with many counts. V is TRBV3-1 and J is TRBJ2-1; D gene ambiguous. Trimming took 6 bases from V and 0 from J, leaving 6 bases between them. The CDR3 spans 13 residues. Germline CDR1 is LGHDT and CDR2 is YNNKEL (reference sequence). CDR3 sequence: CASRLSSYNEQFF. Here the CDR3 DNA reads TGTGCCAGCAGGCTGAGCTCCTACAATGAGCAGTTCTTC.

This clonotype was counted once. DNA of the CDR3: TGCGCCAGCAGCTTGGGAGCGGGATGGACCGGGGAGCTGTTTTTT. Amino acid sequence: CASSLGAGWTGELFF. This chain uses TRBV5-1 with TRBJ2-2, with 7 nucleotides matching TRBD2. Germline values: CDR1 SGHRS, CDR2 YFSETQ. This CDR3 contains 15 residues. V was pared by 0 bases and J by 5 bases, with 4 bases of the junction left unmatched. The whole variable domain, filled in from reference TRBV5-1 and TRBJ2-2, reads KAGVTQTPRYLIKTRGQQVTLSCSPISGHRSVSWYQQTPGQGLQFLFEYFSETQRNKGNFPGRFSGRQFSNSRSEMNVSTLELGDSALYLCASSLGAGWTGELFFGEGSRLTVL.

The gene calls are TRBV7-2 and TRBJ2-7; no definite D call. The CDR3 is 15 amino acids. V lost 4 bases and J lost 5, with 18 bases in between. The germline gives CDR1 SGHTA, CDR2 FQGNSA. The CDR3 loop reads CASSSEPGPGHEQYF. As DNA, the CDR3 is TGTGCCAGCAGCTCCGAGCCCGGTCCTGGGCACGAGCAGTACTTC.

V usage is TRBV4-2 and J usage is TRBJ2-2, with 9 bases matching TRBD2. From germline, CDR1 is LGHNA and CDR2 YNFKEQ. V was pared by 1 base and J by 7 bases, with 16 bases of the junction left unmatched. This CDR3 has 19 residues. The CDR3 coding sequence is TGTGCCAGCAGCCAAGGGGGGCTAGCGGGACCAAAAGGGGGCGGGGAGCTGTTTTTT. Translating gives CASSQGGLAGPKGGGELFF.

V usage is TRBV20-1 and J usage is TRBJ2-5; the D is unclear. CDR1 DFQATT and CDR2 SNEGSKA come from the germline V gene (reference sequence). V lost 3 bases, J lost 5 bases, and 22 bases lay in between. The CDR3 consists of 16 residues. DNA for the CDR3: TGCAGTGCTAGGGTTCTGGACGATACTTCTTGGGAGACCCAGTACTTC. This translates into CSARVLDDTSWETQYF.

The CDR3, as DNA: TGTGCCAGCACTAAACAACAGGGGAACACCGGGGAGCTGTTTTTT. It translates to CASTKQQGNTGELFF. The chain carries TRBV6-1 and TRBJ2-2; D possibly corresponds to TRBD1 (6 bases). The CDR3 runs to 15 residues. Germline V CDR1 and CDR2: MNHNS, SASEGT. The germline V and J ends were trimmed by 7 bases and 1 base, with 13 bases remaining between them.

In DNA form, the CDR3 reads TGCAGTGCCAAATCAAGCGGGAGTTACAATGAGCAGTTCTTC. Translation: CSAKSSGSYNEQFF. The chain uses TRBV20-1 and TRBJ2-1, with 8 positions matching TRBD2. The germline CDR1 and CDR2 sequences are DFQATT and SNEGSKA (reference sequence). The CDR3 extends over 14 amino acids. V lost 6 bases to trimming and J lost 4 bases; unmatched junction nucleotides: 8.

This clonotype was seen ten or more times. The chain combines TRBV6-1 with TRBJ2-1; D perhaps matches TRBD2 (6 bases). The germline V and J ends were trimmed by 5 bases and 13 bases, with 21 bases remaining between them. The CDR3 extends over 14 amino acids. Germline CDR1 MNHNS, CDR2 SASEGT. As DNA, the CDR3 is TGTGCCAGCAGTCCCCTCGGGAGAAGTCCCTCCCAGTTCTTC. It codes for CASSPLGRSPSQFF.

Details on this clonotype: A read error may be the cause here, since a much bigger clone is one base away. This is likely a read error, given that the CDR3 carries no conserved phenylalanine or tryptophan at its end. The J gene is TRBJ1-5, the V gene TRBV7-3, with unresolved D. This CDR3 comprises 13 residues. V dropped 6 bases and J dropped 4 bases, with 10 bases sitting between them. Germline V CDR1 and CDR2: SGHTA, FQGTGA. CDR3 protein: CASSLQPNQPQHS. The CDR3 coding sequence is TGTGCCAGCAGTCTACAACCAAATCAGCCCCAGCATTCT.

The V call is TRBV20-1, the J call TRBJ2-7, with D unresolved. V lost 0 bases and J 5 bases, leaving 17 bases between the germline ends. Looked up from germline, CDR1 is DFQATT and CDR2 is SNEGSKA (reference sequence). The CDR3 spans 15 residues. CDR3: CSARDYRVPIDEQYF. The CDR3 DNA reads as TGCAGTGCTAGAGATTACCGGGTCCCAATCGACGAGCAGTACTTC.

This clonotype was seen repeatedly, ten times or more. The chain couples TRBV7-6 to TRBJ1-4, with D tentatively TRBD1 (5 bases). Per germline, CDR1 SGHVS and CDR2 FNYEAQ. The CDR3 is 14 amino acids. V dropped 5 bases and J dropped 5 bases, with 12 bases sitting between them. The CDR3 coding sequence is TGTGCCAGCAGCGCAGGACACCTGAATGAAAAACTGTTTTTT. It translates to CASSAGHLNEKLFF.

The genes are TRBV20-1 and TRBJ2-5, with 11 bases lining up with TRBD2. V lost 6 bases to trimming and J lost 5 bases; unmatched junction nucleotides: 11. CDR3 length: 15 amino acids. Germline-derived CDR1 and CDR2 are DFQATT and SNEGSKA (reference sequence). The CDR3 nucleotides read TGCAGTGCCGAGACCTTAGCGGGAGGGCGTGAGACCCAGTACTTC. It is translated as CSAETLAGGRETQYF.